The 20 T cell receptor beta chains reported below all come from one sample, sequenced in a study of T cell repertoires and Cas9 in healthy adults. Clones were sequenced by immunoSEQ multiplex PCR, and TCRdb holds only the in-frame ones, with some missing. The data show almost 15,000 clones, with under 90% seen just once and 2% to 2.5% held by the top ten. Sequenced sample: Tregs (CD4+, CD25+, CD127-, CD137-, CD154-) from PBMCs; culture status not recorded. The receptors were sampled from a human donor in good health.

With respect to this clone: Sequence at one end of the junction differs from germline and may be a read error. The J gene is TRBJ2-1, the V gene TRBV18, with a possible D match to TRBD1 (5 bases). The CDR3 extends over 14 amino acids. Germline-derived CDR1 and CDR2 are KGHSH and LQKENI. The CDR3: CASSHVGEYSEQFF. CDR3 DNA sequence: TGTGCCAGCTCACACGTAGGGGAATACAGTGAGCAGTTCTTC.

The chain uses TRBV6-1 and TRBJ2-1; D possibly uses TRBD1 or TRBD2 (5 bases each). Germline values: CDR1 MNHNS, CDR2 SASEGT. Between the trimmed V and J ends, which lost 3 bases and 10 bases, there was a span of 28 bases. CDR3 size: 18 residues. CDR3 sequence: CASSDSPLGVGIPREQFF. The CDR3 DNA follows: TGTGCCAGCAGTGATTCCCCCTTGGGGGTAGGGATCCCGAGGGAGCAGTTCTTC.

This rearrangement joins TRBV14 to TRBJ2-1, with D perhaps matching TRBD2 (5 bases). V dropped 4 bases and J dropped 0 bases, with 13 bases sitting between them. This CDR3 is 16 amino acids long. Germline assignment: CDR1 SGHDN and CDR2 FVKESK. The CDR3 reads CASSPMRGSSYNEQFF. The CDR3 nucleotides are TGTGCCAGCAGCCCCATGCGAGGGTCCTCCTACAATGAGCAGTTCTTC.

The gene calls are TRBV7-6 and TRBJ1-3; D ambiguous. CDR3 length equals 15 residues. Germline CDR1 SGHVS, CDR2 FNYEAQ. V was pared by 1 base and J by 1 base, with 8 bases between. The CDR3 loop is CASSLDVGSGNTIYF. CDR3 bases: TGTGCCAGCAGCTTAGATGTTGGATCTGGAAACACCATATATTTT.

The chain combines TRBV19 with TRBJ1-2; TRBD1 aligns across 8 bases. The CDR3 totals 14 residues. The J segment lost 8 bases and the V segment lost 7 bases, leaving 12 bases of the junction unmatched. Germline assignment: CDR1 LNHDA and CDR2 SQIVND (reference sequence). Written as DNA, the CDR3 is TGTGCCAGTACTCCGGGGACAGGATGGAGGGGCTACACCTTC. It encodes CASTPGTGWRGYTF.

The chain employs TRBV7-2 and TRBJ2-5; possibly TRBD1 for D (5 bases). Trimming cost V 5 bases and J 0 bases, with 7 bases left between them. CDR3 length: 13 residues. The V gene's germline CDR1 is SGHTA and CDR2 FQGNSA. CDR3 in DNA: TGTGCCAGCAGCGGGGCTTACCAAGAGACCCAGTACTTC. Residues: CASSGAYQETQYF.

To note about this clone: Other DNA sequences in the sample encode the same CDR3. This chain joins TRBV5-1 and TRBJ2-7; 9 bases align to TRBD1. V dropped 4 bases and J dropped 5; count of bases not matched to a gene: 7. The germline gives CDR1 SGHRS, CDR2 YFSETQ. This CDR3 has 14 residues. The CDR3 coding sequence is TGCGCCAGCAGCCGCTCGGGACAGGGCGACGAGCAGTACTTC. Translating it yields CASSRSGQGDEQYF.

The DNA for the CDR3 is TGTGCCAGCTCACTTGGGTTAGGAGACTATGGCTACACCTTC. Protein: CASSLGLGDYGYTF. J is TRBJ1-2 and V is TRBV18; D is ambiguous. V was trimmed by 4 bases and J by 3 bases, leaving 12 bases between them. Per germline, CDR1 KGHSH and CDR2 LQKENI. There are 14 residues in the CDR3.

The CDR3 DNA reads TGTGCCAGCAGCCCCGGTCCCGGCTCTGGAAACACCATATATTTT. It translates to CASSPGPGSGNTIYF. This chain connects TRBV6-1 to TRBJ1-3; no definite D call. Germline CDR1 reads MNHNS; CDR2 reads SASEGT. This CDR3 region has 15 residues. Trimming cost V 6 bases and J 0 bases, with 12 bases left between them.

V and J are TRBV6-1 and TRBJ1-1; tentatively, D is TRBD1 (6 bases). In germline, CDR1 is MNHNS, CDR2 SASEGT. The CDR3 loop spans 14 amino acids. V shed 6 bases and J shed 3 bases, with 14 bases lying between them. The CDR3 DNA reads TGTGCCAGCAGGCCACCGCCAGGGGACACTGAAGCTTTCTTT. Amino acid sequence: CASRPPPGDTEAFF.

J is TRBJ2-3 and V is TRBV5-1, with TRBD2 matching 7 bases. Germline V gene data show CDR1 as SGHRS and CDR2 as YFSETQ. The CDR3 is 16 amino acids. The junction had 14 bases not matched to a gene; V was cut back by 5 bases and J by 5 bases. The CDR3 loop reads CASSSRLAGFGDTQYF. CDR3 DNA: TGCGCCAGCAGTAGTAGACTAGCAGGGTTTGGAGATACGCAGTATTTT.

The V gene is TRBV28, the J gene TRBJ1-6, with D unresolved. With 7 bases removed from V and 0 bases from J, the gap between germline ends came to 16 bases. The CDR3 totals 17 residues. Germline V gene sequence: CDR1 MDHEN, CDR2 SYDVKM. The CDR3 loop reads CASTQLGPSSYNSPLHF. The CDR3, as DNA: TGTGCCAGCACTCAGTTAGGGCCCAGCTCCTATAATTCACCCCTCCACTTT.

The V gene is TRBV10-3, the J gene TRBJ2-7, with 7 bases lining up with TRBD1. In germline, CDR1 is ENHRY, CDR2 SYGVKD. Trimming removed 6 bases from V and 3 bases from J; junction bases left unmatched: 11. The CDR3 runs to 15 residues. The DNA for the CDR3 is TGTGCCATCAGGGGACAGTCTAAGGGGTACTACGAGCAGTACTTC. Encoded protein: CAIRGQSKGYYEQYF.

The rearrangement links TRBV7-6 to TRBJ2-5, with D maybe TRBD2 (7 bases). In germline, CDR1 is SGHVS, CDR2 FNYEAQ. The V end was cut by 0 bases, the J end by 4 bases, with 12 bases between. This CDR3 spans 15 amino acids. This CDR3 is CASSLAGGPLETQYF. As DNA, the CDR3 is TGTGCCAGCAGCTTAGCGGGGGGGCCGCTAGAGACCCAGTACTTC.

V usage is TRBV5-1 and J usage is TRBJ2-7; D may be TRBD1 (6 bases). CDR1 SGHRS and CDR2 YFSETQ come from the germline V gene. This CDR3 contains 15 residues. V was pared by 2 bases and J by 4 bases, with 16 bases between. CDR3 amino acids: CASSLVAGALYEQYF. The CDR3 DNA is TGCGCCAGCAGCTTAGTCGCAGGGGCACTATACGAGCAGTACTTC.

CDR3 in amino acids: CASTPALEGVRGNTIYF. The CDR3 DNA reads TGTGCCAGCACCCCCGCACTGGAGGGCGTACGAGGAAACACCATATATTTT. The genes are TRBV6-4 and TRBJ1-3, with D unresolved. The CDR3 is 17 amino acids. The V end was cut by 7 bases, the J end by 4 bases, with 23 bases between. Germline V gene data show CDR1 as MRHNA and CDR2 as SNTAGT.

V usage is TRBV5-1 and J usage is TRBJ1-2; D is unresolved. Deletions cut 0 bases from V and 2 bases from J, with 2 bases between. Germline loops: CDR1 SGHRS, CDR2 YFSETQ. This CDR3 is built from 12 residues. Here the CDR3 reads CASSLANYGYTF. As DNA, the CDR3 is TGCGCCAGCAGCTTGGCCAACTATGGCTACACCTTC.

V usage is TRBV19 and J usage is TRBJ1-5, with TRBD1 identical over 11 bases. Per the germline V gene, CDR1 is LNHDA and CDR2 is SQIVND (reference sequence). The CDR3 runs 15 residues. The J segment lost 7 bases and the V segment lost 7 bases, leaving 9 bases of the junction unmatched. Written as DNA, the CDR3 is TGTGCCAGTACTTCACCCGGGACAGGGGGACAGCCCCAGCATTTT. It is translated as CASTSPGTGGQPQHF.

The J gene is TRBJ2-5, the V gene TRBV5-1; possible D gene TRBD1, 6 bases. V dropped 5 bases and J dropped 3 bases, with 17 bases sitting between them. This CDR3 contains 15 residues. Germline CDR1 and CDR2: SGHRS and YFSETQ. CDR3 in DNA: TGCGCCAGCAGTAATTCCGGGACACGTAAAGAGACCCAGTACTTC. Amino acids: CASSNSGTRKETQYF.

This clone was seen once. This chain joins TRBV29-1 and TRBJ1-4, with D unresolved. The CDR3 runs 13 residues. Trimming took off 7 bases at V and 8 bases at J, with 17 bases between the two ends. Germline values: CDR1 SQVTM, CDR2 ANQGSEA. This CDR3 is CSAAVAPGEKLFF. Here the CDR3 DNA reads TGCAGCGCGGCCGTGGCCCCGGGAGAAAAACTGTTTTTT. Based on the CDR3 plus reference TRBV29-1 and TRBJ1-4, the full variable domain is SAVISQKPSRDICQRGTSLTIQCQVDSQVTMMFWYRQQPGQSLTLIATANQGSEATYESGFVIDKFPISRPNLTFSTLTVSNMSPEDSSIYLCSAAVAPGEKLFFGSGTQLSVL.